This T cell receptor (beta chain) comes out of a study of blood T cell repertoires in COVID-19. Study summary: There were acute and convalescent COVID-19 samples, and they came from the United States, Italy and Spain. Sample material is recorded as cDNA or gDNA derived from T cells, B-cell-depleted T cells, or PBMCs.

The CDR3 has 15 amino acids. Germline V gives CDR1 SGHAT, CDR2 FQDESV (reference sequence). The V segment lost 6 bases and the J segment 13 bases; nucleotides outside the gene matches: 15. Recruits, aged roughly 18 to 90 years, lived in approximately 26 US areas. Original processing notes: The assay estimated nucleated cells by amplifying reference gene primers. Sequencing used immunoSEQ multiplex PCR; TCRdb keeps in-frame clones, though not all of them. That table is the source of V, J and clone size, and D and trimming were worked out from the DNA. The data show approximately 220,000 clones, more than 70% seen once.

This clonotype was sampled from a woman in her forties with acute COVID-19. The chain uses TRBV11-1 and TRBJ2-1; 10 nucleotides line up with TRBD2. Material: PBMCs or T cells enriched from blood (not recorded which). The CDR3 here is CASRGGTVQLAGQFF. DNA of the CDR3: TGTGCCAGCAGGGGGGGGACTGTGCAACTAGCGGGACAGTTCTTC.